This T cell receptor beta chain appears in the sequencing data of a study of Ad26.COV2.S vaccination and SARS-CoV-2 variants (dated by TCRdb to about 2021). Describing the broader study: Vaccine-arm donors came from COV1001, a multicentre, randomized, double-blind, placebo-controlled phase I-IIa trial of Ad26.COV2.S in healthy adults. Throughout the experiments and outcome assessment, investigators stayed blinded to trial group allocation. TCRbeta repertoire sequencing was used to assess the specificity and breadth of SARS-CoV-2-reactive T cell receptors after Ad26.COV2.S vaccination. The TCR-sequenced set comprised approximately 30 samples: approximately 19 Ad26.COV2.S vaccine recipients, 5 placebo recipients and 8 SARS-CoV-2 convalescent individuals. Dosing of Ad26.COV2.S was intramuscular, at either 5x10^10 or 1x10^11 viral particles, delivered as one shot or as two shots spaced 56 days apart. Trial participants were randomized into five groups of five, in which low-dose or high-dose Ad26.COV2.S was given once or twice, or placebo was given on both occasions. What the work shows at the level of the full study, not this receptor alone: Vaccine and placebo recipients had comparable non-spike TCR breadth, which fits with the vaccine containing only spike. The study lacked the statistical power to compare responses across vaccine doses or regimens. The authors noted that the TCR breadth and depth analyses may have underestimated total T cell responses. Higher spike-specific TCR breadth was observed in Ad26.COV2.S recipients than in placebo recipients (P = 0.0014). Substantial breadth of spike-specific CD8+ and CD4+ T cell responses was reported after vaccination.

For CDR1 and CDR2, the germline V gene lists MGHDK and SYGVNS. Reading from cysteine to phenylalanine, the CDR3 counts 17 amino acids. The kept DNA is CDR3 alone, 51 bases in frame from the first base. V drops 3 bases and J drops 3 bases, leaving 15 bases in between. The label giving this sample's treatment or condition can be read as: 15 to 20 received Ad26.COV2.S at low or high dose, single or two shots; roughly five received placebo; per-sample allocation not given. Repertoires of vaccine and placebo recipients were sequenced from samples taken on day 63 after the first injection. Cohort 1b enrolled around 23 adults aged 18-55 years at a single site in Boston, USA, between 29 July and 7 August 2020. Ad26.COV2.S was a replication-incompetent adenovirus type 26 vector that expressed a prefusion-stabilized SARS-CoV-2 spike protein derived from the original Wuhan strain. A remark on this clone: Its antigen is currently not known. One base away there is no much larger clone; base qualities are not given.

The immunoSEQ Assay was the method used to sequence TCRbeta CDR3 regions. After extraction, genomic DNA underwent amplification by bias-controlled multiplex PCR, followed by high-throughput sequencing. The source study handled its data this way. To quantify the absolute abundance of every unique TCRbeta CDR3 region, sequences were collapsed and filtered. T cell fraction was estimated by normalization of TCRbeta template counts to usable DNA, with usable DNA being measured through amplification of reference genes present in all nucleated cells. Repertoire TCRs were annotated as SARS-CoV-2-specific when V gene, CDR3 amino acid sequence and J gene were exactly matched to a known reactive TCR set. The reference SARS-CoV-2 TCR set was obtained from MIRA and was filtered for enrichment in COVID-19-positive ImmuneCODE repertoires, whereby public or cross-reactive TCRs were removed. Based on the MIRA antigens, annotated TCRs were further analysed at the level of specific ORF or position within ORF. Breadth was defined as the number of annotated unique rearrangements divided by the total number of unique productive rearrangements, and depth was defined as the summed frequency of the annotated unique rearrangements. Two-sided Wilcoxon rank-sum tests were applied when comparing TCR breadth between groups. The source is immuneACCESS, and TCRdb retained only in-frame sequences with V and J called. Part of the clones is not carried over; for the studies checked, unresolved V genes explain less than half of this, and the remainder is unexplained. Clone size and V and J calls were adopted from that table, with D and trimming inferred from the DNA. This sample gives roughly 420,000 clones in total; approximately 87% of them show up just once. Around 3.6% of the sample lies in the top ten.

The sample consisted of peripheral blood, taken in a trial of Ad26.COV2.S vaccine versus placebo. The TCR originated in a person aged 18-65 years who received the Ad26.COV2.S COVID-19 vaccine or a placebo. This chain joins TRBV25-1 to TRBJ2-6; the D gene lacks a confident call. The base sequence is TGTGCCAGCAGTGATTGGAATCAACTGGGTGGGGCCAACGTCCTGACTTTC. It codes for CASSDWNQLGGANVLTF.